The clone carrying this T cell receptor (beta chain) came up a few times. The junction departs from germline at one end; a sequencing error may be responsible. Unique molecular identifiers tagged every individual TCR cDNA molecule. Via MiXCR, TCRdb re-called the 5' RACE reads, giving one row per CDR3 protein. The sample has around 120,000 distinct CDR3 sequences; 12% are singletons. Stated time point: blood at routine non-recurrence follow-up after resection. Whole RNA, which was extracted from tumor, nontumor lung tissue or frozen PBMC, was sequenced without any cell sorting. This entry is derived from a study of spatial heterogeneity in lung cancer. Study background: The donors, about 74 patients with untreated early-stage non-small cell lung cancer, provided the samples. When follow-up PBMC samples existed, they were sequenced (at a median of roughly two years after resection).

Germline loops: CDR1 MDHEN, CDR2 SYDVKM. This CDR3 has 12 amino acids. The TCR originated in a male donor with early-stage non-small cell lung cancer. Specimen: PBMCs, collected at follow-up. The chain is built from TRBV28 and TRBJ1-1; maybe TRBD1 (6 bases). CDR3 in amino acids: CASNLQGWGAFF. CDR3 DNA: TGTGCCAGCAATTTACAGGGTTGGGGGGCTTTCTTT.